These 21 T cell receptor beta chains were all obtained from the same sample, sequenced in a study of T cell changes during pregnancy in multiple sclerosis. Profiling relied on immunoSEQ multiplex PCR, and the TCRdb table lists in-frame clones only, not all of them. The repertoire holds 55,000 to 75,000 clones, with roughly 92% as singletons. Sequenced here: CD8+ T cells from peripheral blood mononuclear cells, sampled in the second trimester of pregnancy. Receptors were obtained from a female donor with multiple sclerosis, enrolled in a pregnancy study.

This chain uses TRBV5-6 with TRBJ1-1; D is ambiguous. Germline V gene data show CDR1 as SGHDT and CDR2 as YYEEEE. Trimming removed 3 bases at V and 1 base at J, with 4 bases between. There are 12 residues in the CDR3. CDR3 region: CASSWANTEAFF. The CDR3 DNA reads as TGTGCCAGCAGCTGGGCGAACACTGAAGCTTTCTTT. The entire variable domain, with the rest obtained from reference TRBV5-6 and TRBJ1-1, is as follows: DAGVTQSPTHLIKTRGQQVTLRCSPKSGHDTVSWYQQALGQGPQFIFQYYEEEERQRGNFPDRFSGHQFPNYSSELNVNALLLGDSALYLCASSWANTEAFFGQGTRLTVV.

The CDR3 nucleotides are TGTGCCAGCAGTACCCATCAACAGGGGCGCTACACCTTC. This sequence encodes CASSTHQQGRYTF. The chain has TRBV6-5 and TRBJ1-2; 7 bases are shared with TRBD1. This CDR3 has 13 amino acids. Per the germline V gene, CDR1 is MNHEY and CDR2 is SVGAGI. The trim removed 5 bases at V and 9 bases at J, leaving 9 bases unmatched.

This clone was found once. This chain joins TRBV27 and TRBJ1-2; D may be TRBD1 (5 bases). The CDR3 runs to 15 residues. Germline V gene lookup returns CDR1 MNHEY and CDR2 SMNVEV (reference sequence). The ends were cut back, 8 bases at V and 0 bases at J, with 16 bases in the middle. The CDR3 loop is CASSGRGGPNYGYTF. The CDR3 DNA reads TGTGCCAGCTCTGGTAGGGGAGGGCCTAACTATGGCTACACCTTC.

The genes are TRBV9 and TRBJ2-7; D unclear. The germline V and J ends were trimmed by 0 bases and 7 bases, with 14 bases remaining between them. The CDR3 is 14 residues long. Germline values: CDR1 SGDLS, CDR2 YYNGEE. The CDR3 is CASSVGVSYQEQYF. As DNA, the CDR3 is TGTGCCAGCAGCGTAGGGGTTAGCTATCAAGAGCAGTACTTC.

J is TRBJ2-1 and V is TRBV7-9, with D unresolved. The CDR3 is 18 amino acids. Trimming removed 2 bases at V and 0 bases at J, with 17 bases between. Germline V gives CDR1 SEHNR, CDR2 FQNEAQ (reference sequence). The CDR3 protein is CASSLRPGATNSYNEQFF. CDR3 in DNA: TGTGCCAGCAGCTTAAGACCAGGCGCAACGAACTCCTACAATGAGCAGTTCTTC.

The chain combines TRBV29-1 with TRBJ2-7, with TRBD1 matching 9 bases. The germline V gene has CDR1 SQVTM and CDR2 ANQGSEA. There are 12 residues in the CDR3. V was pared by 6 bases and J by 3 bases, with 3 bases of the junction left unmatched. Written as DNA, the CDR3 is TGCAGCGTCAGGGGACAGGGCTACGAGCAGTACTTC. It codes for CSVRGQGYEQYF.

The V gene is TRBV28, the J gene TRBJ2-5; 7 bases align to TRBD2. V shed 2 bases, J shed 1 base, and the junction held 1 base outside the gene matches. This CDR3 is built from 14 residues. The germline CDR1 and CDR2 sequences are MDHEN and SYDVKM. The CDR3 loop is CASSLLAVQETQYF. The DNA for the CDR3 is TGTGCCAGCAGTTTACTAGCGGTCCAAGAGACCCAGTACTTC.

The chain recombines TRBV7-8 with TRBJ2-7, with 13 bases lining up with TRBD2. The ends lost 5 bases at V and 6 bases at J; junction bases unmatched: 10. Looked up from germline, CDR1 is SGHVS and CDR2 is FQNEAQ. The CDR3 spans 16 residues. CDR3 in DNA: TGTGCCAGCAGCCACGGGACTAGCGGGACACGGGGCGAGCAGTACTTC. As protein: CASSHGTSGTRGEQYF. The whole variable domain, remainder taken from reference TRBV7-8 and TRBJ2-7, is GAGVSQSPRYKVAKRGQDVALRCDPISGHVSLFWYQQALGQGPEFLTYFQNEAQLDKSGLPSDRFFAERPEGSVSTLKIQRTQQEDSAVYLCASSHGTSGTRGEQYFGPGTRLTVT.

The CDR3 is CASSWGLAGQETQYF. The CDR3 bases are TGTGCCAGCAGTTGGGGACTAGCGGGACAGGAGACCCAGTACTTC. The chain couples TRBV6-5 to TRBJ2-5, with 13 bases lining up with TRBD2. Trimming at V came to 4 bases and at J to 5 bases, leaving 4 bases not matched to a gene. The CDR3 has 15 amino acids. Germline V gene data show CDR1 as MNHEY and CDR2 as SVGAGI.

This rearrangement joins TRBV7-9 to TRBJ2-7; TRBD2 agrees at 16 bases. Germline lookup yields CDR1 SEHNR and CDR2 FQNEAQ (reference sequence). This CDR3 region has 17 residues. After removal of 5 bases from V and 3 bases from J, the junction contained 7 bases not matched to a gene. The CDR3: CASSPGTSGRGGYEQYF. CDR3 in DNA: TGTGCCAGCAGCCCAGGGACTAGCGGGAGGGGGGGCTACGAGCAGTACTTC.

This chain uses TRBV27 with TRBJ2-7, with TRBD1 matching over 7 bases. Per germline, CDR1 MNHEY and CDR2 SMNVEV (reference sequence). V was pared by 4 bases and J by 9 bases, with 6 bases of the junction left unmatched. The CDR3 runs 12 residues. The CDR3 DNA follows: TGTGCCAGCAGTTCCAGGGGGTCAGGGCAGTACTTC. Translated: CASSSRGSGQYF.

The V gene is TRBV4-3, the J gene TRBJ2-6; tentative D call: TRBD2 (6 bases). CDR1 LGHNA and CDR2 YSLEER come from the germline V gene. CDR3 length: 17 residues. Trimming shortened V by 3 bases and J by 1 base, and 13 bases separated the two germline ends. The CDR3, as DNA: TGCGCCAGCAGCCATGGGGACTGGGGGTCTGGGGCCAACGTCCTGACTTTC. Amino acid sequence: CASSHGDWGSGANVLTF.

The chain recombines TRBV5-4 with TRBJ2-7, with 13 bases fitting TRBD2. V was clipped by 0 bases and J by 5 bases; unmatched bases: 5. CDR1 SGHNT and CDR2 YYREEE come from the germline V gene (reference sequence). The CDR3 covers 16 residues. The CDR3 region has the DNA TGTGCCAGCAGCTTGGCAGGGGGACTAGCGGGAAACGAGCAGTACTTC. It codes for CASSLAGGLAGNEQYF.

The V and J genes are TRBV5-4 and TRBJ1-2; 8 positions agree with TRBD1. V lost 3 bases to trimming and J lost 8 bases; unmatched junction nucleotides: 9. The germline gives CDR1 SGHNT, CDR2 YYREEE (reference sequence). The CDR3 runs 14 residues. In DNA form, the CDR3 reads TGTGCCAGCAGCTCATGGACAGGGCCGGGCGGCTACACCTTC. This codes for CASSSWTGPGGYTF.

CDR3 region: CAWGTGVGNEQFF. In DNA, the CDR3 is TGTGCCTGGGGGACAGGGGTGGGCAATGAGCAGTTCTTC. This chain links TRBV30 with TRBJ2-1, with 10 bases identical to TRBD1. This CDR3 has 13 amino acids. The germline V gene encodes CDR1 GTSNPN and CDR2 SVGIG (reference sequence). The ends lost 5 bases at V and 6 bases at J; junction bases unmatched: 4.

The V and J genes are TRBV7-9 and TRBJ2-1; 10 bases are shared with TRBD2. The CDR3 is made up of 17 amino acids. The V gene end was trimmed by 4 bases and the J gene end by 8 bases; junction bases not matched to a gene: 14. Germline V gene sequence: CDR1 SEHNR, CDR2 FQNEAQ (reference sequence). CDR3 sequence (DNA): TGTGCCAGCAGCTCAACCCGGACTAGCGGCCAAGGGGATGAGCAGTTCTTC. This codes for CASSSTRTSGQGDEQFF.

The J gene is TRBJ2-3, the V gene TRBV28, with D perhaps matching TRBD2 (5 bases). There are 14 residues in the CDR3. Per germline, CDR1 MDHEN and CDR2 SYDVKM. Between the trimmed V and J ends, which lost 5 bases and 5 bases, there was a span of 14 bases. The CDR3 protein is CASSISLEGDTQYF. The CDR3 DNA follows: TGTGCCAGCAGTATAAGTCTCGAGGGAGATACGCAGTATTTT.

The rearrangement uses TRBV7-9 and TRBJ2-2; 10 bases match TRBD2. The CDR3 covers 17 residues. Unmatched junction bases numbered 10, after V lost 5 bases and J lost 4 bases. Germline V CDR1 and CDR2: SEHNR, FQNEAQ (reference sequence). The CDR3 coding sequence is TGTGCCAGCAGCCATAACGGACTAGCGGAATCCACCGGGGAGCTGTTTTTT. This encodes CASSHNGLAESTGELFF.

This clone was picked up one time. The chain is built from TRBV9 and TRBJ2-5; D uncertain. The germline V gene encodes CDR1 SGDLS and CDR2 YYNGEE. V was clipped by 0 bases and J by 5 bases, with 11 bases between them. The CDR3 contains 14 residues. The CDR3 loop is CASSVEPRVETQYF. CDR3 in DNA: TGTGCCAGCAGCGTAGAACCTCGGGTGGAGACCCAGTACTTC.

This clone was seen once. The genes are TRBV2 and TRBJ1-2, with 8 bases matching TRBD1. This CDR3 has 12 amino acids. The J segment lost 6 bases and the V segment lost 6 bases, leaving 3 bases of the junction unmatched. The germline gives CDR1 SNHLY, CDR2 FYNNEI. CDR3 sequence reads: CASRRTGNGYTF. In DNA form, the CDR3 reads TGTGCCAGCAGAAGGACAGGGAATGGCTACACCTTC.

V is TRBV19 and J is TRBJ1-1; 7 bases map to TRBD1. CDR1 LNHDA and CDR2 SQIVND come from the germline V gene (reference sequence). CDR3 size: 15 residues. J was trimmed by 1 base and V by 2 bases; bases with no gene match: 4. The CDR3 sequence is CASSISRTGNTEAFF. The CDR3 DNA sequence: TGTGCCAGTAGTATATCCAGGACAGGGAACACTGAAGCTTTCTTT.